Listed here are 18 T cell receptor beta chains from one sample, sequenced in a study of cytomegalovirus exposure and HLA in healthy donors. 60 Vbeta and 13 Jbeta primers were used in PCR. The assay was immunoSEQ multiplex PCR, and TCRdb's table has in-frame clones only and misses some. The sample has 150,000 to 200,000 clones; more than 75% are singletons. What was sequenced was PBMCs. Source of these receptors: a woman under 40 in good health and CMV-seropositive.

The chain is built from TRBV5-1 and TRBJ1-2; TRBD1 matches at 10 bases. Trimming removed 5 bases from V and 8 bases from J; junction bases left unmatched: 9. Germline CDR1 SGHRS, CDR2 YFSETQ. The CDR3 loop spans 14 amino acids. The CDR3 is CASSWTGGKVGYTF. The CDR3 nucleotides read TGCGCCAGCAGTTGGACAGGGGGGAAGGTGGGCTACACCTTC.

In nucleotides, the CDR3 is TGTGCCAGCAGCTCCCGGTCTAGCGGGAAGTATGAGCAGTACTTC. Translation gives CASSSRSSGKYEQYF. The J gene is TRBJ2-7, the V gene TRBV5-4; 9 bases line up with TRBD2. The CDR3 is 15 amino acids. Germline CDR1 and CDR2: SGHNT and YYREEE (reference sequence). V shed 3 bases and J 7 bases; nucleotides not matched to a gene: 11.

J is TRBJ1-2 and V is TRBV5-4, with 7 positions matching TRBD1. CDR3 length equals 13 residues. The trim removed 5 bases at V and 3 bases at J, leaving 4 bases unmatched. Per germline, CDR1 SGHNT and CDR2 YYREEE (reference sequence). CDR3 DNA sequence: TGTGCCAGCAGGCGCGGGACAGACTATGGCTACACCTTC. Amino acid sequence: CASRRGTDYGYTF.

The gene calls are TRBV9 and TRBJ1-4; TRBD1 is a possible D gene (6 bases). V shed 4 bases and J shed 1 base, with 17 bases lying between them. CDR1 and CDR2 (germline): SGDLS, YYNGEE. The CDR3 sequence is 17 residues long. The CDR3 bases are TGTGCCAGCAGCTTACACGGGGGGCAAGGAACTAATGAAAAACTGTTTTTT. Its protein product is CASSLHGGQGTNEKLFF.

CDR3 residues: CASSYQTGSSYNSPLHF. Written as DNA, the CDR3 is TGTGCCAGCAGCTACCAGACTGGGAGCTCCTATAATTCACCCCTCCACTTT. The rearrangement joins TRBV5-6 to TRBJ1-6; D ambiguous. The CDR3 is 17 amino acids. With 3 bases removed from V and 0 bases from J, the gap between germline ends came to 13 bases. Germline CDR1 is SGHDT and CDR2 is YYEEEE.

The genes are TRBV7-3 and TRBJ1-1; 7 nucleotides match TRBD1. Germline loops: CDR1 SGHTA, CDR2 FQGTGA. This CDR3 is built from 17 residues. Trimming removed 9 bases from V and 0 bases from J; junction bases left unmatched: 16. Written as DNA, the CDR3 is TGTGCCAGTAGCCCACGCGGGACAGTCCATATGAACACTGAAGCTTTCTTT. As protein: CASSPRGTVHMNTEAFF.

This rearrangement joins TRBV18 to TRBJ2-7; 7 bases agree with TRBD2. J was trimmed by 7 bases and V by 0 bases; bases with no gene match: 6. CDR1 KGHSH and CDR2 LQKENI come from the germline V gene. The CDR3 extends over 14 amino acids. DNA for the CDR3: TGTGCCAGCTCACCACCACTAGCGATGGGGGAGCAGTACTTC. Protein product: CASSPPLAMGEQYF.

This clone showed up just a few times. This sequence joins TRBV5-5 and TRBJ2-1; 8 positions match TRBD2. The CDR3 loop spans 16 amino acids. The V segment lost 1 base and the J segment 8 bases; nucleotides outside the gene matches: 11. Looked up from germline, CDR1 is SGHKS and CDR2 is YYEKEE (reference sequence). The CDR3 bases are TGTGCCAGCAGCTTGCAGGGGCGGGAGGCGCTGGATGAGCAGTTCTTC. Its translation is CASSLQGREALDEQFF.

The gene calls are TRBV12-5 and TRBJ2-1, with a possible D match to TRBD2 (5 bases). The V gene lost 5 bases and the J gene lost 0 bases, with 11 bases spanning the gap. Germline V gene sequence: CDR1 LGHNT, CDR2 FRNRAP. CDR3 length: 15 residues. CDR3 protein: CASGTGRDSYNEQFF. The CDR3, as DNA: TGTGCTAGTGGTACCGGACGGGACTCCTACAATGAGCAGTTCTTC.

The chain joins TRBV6-5 to TRBJ2-7; a weak D match, TRBD2 (5 bases). Germline CDR1 and CDR2: MNHEY and SVGAGI. CDR3 length: 14 amino acids. The V end was cut by 6 bases, the J end by 0 bases, with 12 bases between. The CDR3 sequence is CASRSAGGSYEQYF. CDR3 coding DNA: TGTGCCAGCAGATCGGCGGGTGGCTCCTACGAGCAGTACTTC.

This clone has a single count. The chain couples TRBV2 to TRBJ2-3; tentative D call: TRBD1 (6 bases). Trimming removed 9 bases at V and 5 bases at J, with 18 bases between. This CDR3 has 14 amino acids. Germline V gives CDR1 SNHLY, CDR2 FYNNEI. This CDR3 is CASHRDIDRDTQYF. As DNA, the CDR3 is TGTGCCAGTCACAGGGATATTGATAGAGATACGCAGTATTTT.

J is TRBJ1-2 and V is TRBV11-2; TRBD1 is a possible D gene (5 bases). There are 14 residues in the CDR3. V was cut by 2 bases and J by 6 bases, with 13 bases left in between. Per germline, CDR1 SGHAT and CDR2 FQNNGV. The chain's CDR3 is CASSLMARADGYTF. CDR3 bases: TGTGCCAGCAGCTTAATGGCCAGGGCAGATGGCTACACCTTC.

In DNA, the CDR3 is TGTGCCAGCAGTGAACCCCGACAGGGTTTAGAATACGAGCAGTACTTC. Translating it yields CASSEPRQGLEYEQYF. The chain combines TRBV6-4 with TRBJ2-7; 7 bases match TRBD1. Germline CDR1 MRHNA, CDR2 SNTAGT. The V and J ends lost 3 bases and 4 bases, in that order; junction bases with no gene match: 12. The CDR3 runs to 16 residues.

In DNA form, the CDR3 reads TGTGCCAGCAGCTCGGGGGACAGGTTCGAAGCTTTCTTT. It translates to CASSSGDRFEAFF. The rearrangement uses TRBV5-8 and TRBJ1-1; 8 positions match TRBD1. The CDR3 length is 13 residues. The germline V gene has CDR1 SGHTS and CDR2 YDEGEE. Trimming at V came to 3 bases and at J to 8 bases, leaving 6 bases not matched to a gene.

CDR3 nucleotide sequence: TGCAGCGTTGAAATCTCCAGGCTCTATGGCTACACCTTC. This translates into CSVEISRLYGYTF. V gene TRBV29-1 combines with J gene TRBJ1-2; D is uncertain. The CDR3 runs to 13 residues. The germline V and J ends were trimmed by 2 bases and 4 bases, with 11 bases remaining between them. Germline V gives CDR1 SQVTM, CDR2 ANQGSEA.

The rearrangement joins TRBV7-4 to TRBJ1-3; weak D call: TRBD1 (5 bases). Germline lookup yields CDR1 SGHVT and CDR2 SQSDAQ. Trimming removed 5 bases at V and 7 bases at J, with 9 bases between. The CDR3 consists of 12 residues. The CDR3 reads CASSQGVNTIYF. CDR3 DNA: TGTGCCAGCAGCCAAGGGGTGAACACCATATATTTT.

J is TRBJ2-2 and V is TRBV30; D may be TRBD1 (5 bases). The CDR3 length is 13 residues. The V end was cut by 5 bases, the J end by 7 bases, with 14 bases between. The germline CDR1 and CDR2 sequences are GTSNPN and SVGIG (reference sequence). The CDR3 DNA sequence: TGTGCCTGGGCCCGCATTAGGGGCGGGGAGCTGTTTTTT. Amino acid sequence: CAWARIRGGELFF.

A few counts support this clone. The chain recombines TRBV6-5 with TRBJ1-1; perhaps TRBD1 as D (6 bases). The CDR3 runs to 15 residues. V was clipped by 2 bases and J by 0 bases, with 10 bases between them. The germline CDR1 and CDR2 sequences are MNHEY and SVGAGI. CDR3 nucleotides: TGTGCCAGCAGTTACCAAGGGACACTGAACACTGAAGCTTTCTTT. This codes for CASSYQGTLNTEAFF.